A selection of T cell receptor beta chains follows, all from one sample in a study of control samples from healthy donors and cancer patients. The assay was immunoSEQ multiplex PCR, and TCRdb's table has in-frame clones only and misses some. The sample has about 130,000 clones, about 92% seen once. The sample consisted of PBMCs. These receptors all stem from a man at least 80 years old with head and neck cancer. The conserved cysteine and the conserved F or W are not part of the CDR3 here. The order of the fields is J gene, V gene, clone size, CDR3 protein. Clone size is stated in some rows and not others, as once, few, many or a class when expanded.

J gene: TRBJ2-1
V gene: TRBV5-1
clone size: .
CDR3 protein: ASTHRGQLGDYNEQF

J gene: TRBJ2-5
V gene: TRBV6-5
clone size: .
CDR3 protein: ASSYGGQETQY

J gene: TRBJ1-1
V gene: TRBV5-1
clone size: few
CDR3 protein: ASSAARDSFSEAF

J gene: TRBJ2-7
V gene: TRBV4-1
clone size: .
CDR3 protein: ASSLGQGDPYEQY

J gene: TRBJ2-7
V gene: TRBV7-8
clone size: .
CDR3 protein: ASSLGGFYEQY

J gene: TRBJ1-1
V gene: TRBV3-1/TRBV3-2
clone size: .
CDR3 protein: ASSQGGIRNTEAF

J gene: TRBJ1-2
V gene: TRBV5-4
clone size: .
CDR3 protein: ASSTDSTYGYT

J gene: TRBJ1-5
V gene: TRBV5-4
clone size: .
CDR3 protein: ASSFGGGLGQPQH

J gene: TRBJ1-2
V gene: TRBV9
clone size: .
CDR3 protein: ASSPIARADHYGYT

J gene: TRBJ2-5
V gene: TRBV7-9
clone size: .
CDR3 protein: ASSGTGETQY

J gene: TRBJ2-7
V gene: TRBV14
clone size: .
CDR3 protein: ARVGRESPSYEQY

J gene: TRBJ2-6
V gene: TRBV5-4
clone size: .
CDR3 protein: ASSFDSAGANVLT

J gene: TRBJ2-7
V gene: TRBV5-1
clone size: .
CDR3 protein: ASSLNPRPLPYEQY

J gene: TRBJ2-3
V gene: TRBV19
clone size: .
CDR3 protein: ASSTQRTDTQY

J gene: TRBJ2-3
V gene: TRBV11-2
clone size: .
CDR3 protein: ASSFREGGADTQY

J gene: TRBJ1-3
V gene: TRBV4-1
clone size: .
CDR3 protein: ASSQSGTPGSGNTIY

J gene: TRBJ1-5
V gene: TRBV12-5
clone size: .
CDR3 protein: ASGLVARWGMGTGFVQPQH

J gene: TRBJ2-7
V gene: TRBV5-1
clone size: .
CDR3 protein: ASSFEIHYEQY

J gene: TRBJ2-3
V gene: TRBV27
clone size: .
CDR3 protein: ASISRNTDTQY

J gene: TRBJ1-6
V gene: TRBV7-8
clone size: .
CDR3 protein: ASSFGTGDSPLH

J gene: TRBJ1-6
V gene: TRBV30
clone size: .
CDR3 protein: AWSGTGQSPLH

J gene: TRBJ1-2
V gene: TRBV27
clone size: .
CDR3 protein: ASSYGAGGLHGYT

J gene: TRBJ2-1
V gene: TRBV18
clone size: .
CDR3 protein: ASSAEGAPLYNEQF

J gene: TRBJ1-2
V gene: TRBV7-9
clone size: .
CDR3 protein: ASSFTGRDYGYT

J gene: TRBJ2-1
V gene: TRBV18
clone size: .
CDR3 protein: ASSPLIYNEQF

J gene: TRBJ1-1
V gene: TRBV19
clone size: .
CDR3 protein: ASSITAEAF

J gene: TRBJ2-7
V gene: TRBV3-1/TRBV3-2
clone size: .
CDR3 protein: ASSPGLANYEQY

J gene: TRBJ1-3
V gene: TRBV6-5
clone size: .
CDR3 protein: ASPRRGAEGNTIY

J gene: TRBJ2-3
V gene: TRBV7-9
clone size: once
CDR3 protein: ARGTSGVQDTQY

J gene: TRBJ1-1
V gene: TRBV29-1
clone size: .
CDR3 protein: SVARGAEAF

J gene: TRBJ1-1
V gene: TRBV25-1
clone size: .
CDR3 protein: ASSVGGRGMNTEAF

J gene: TRBJ2-7
V gene: TRBV5-1
clone size: once
CDR3 protein: ASSLTTVASEQY

J gene: TRBJ1-1
V gene: TRBV12-3/TRBV12-4
clone size: once
CDR3 protein: ASSLVPNTEAF

J gene: TRBJ2-3
V gene: TRBV4-1
clone size: .
CDR3 protein: ASSHTRGPSGSTDTQY

J gene: TRBJ2-3
V gene: TRBV21-1
clone size: few
CDR3 protein: ASRMGEGTDTQY

J gene: TRBJ2-2
V gene: TRBV7-2
clone size: .
CDR3 protein: ASSFLASNTGELF

J gene: TRBJ2-7
V gene: TRBV18
clone size: .
CDR3 protein: ASSSSLTGGYEQY

J gene: TRBJ1-1
V gene: TRBV7-9
clone size: .
CDR3 protein: ASSSYPGGAF

J gene: TRBJ2-5
V gene: TRBV6-5
clone size: .
CDR3 protein: ASSRQGETQY

J gene: TRBJ2-4
V gene: TRBV11-2
clone size: once
CDR3 protein: ASSSLINKNIQY

J gene: TRBJ1-5
V gene: TRBV4-1
clone size: .
CDR3 protein: ASSQDGQAQH

J gene: TRBJ2-1
V gene: TRBV19
clone size: .
CDR3 protein: ASSIDQGTGIGGEQF